The 12 T cell receptor beta chains below were found in one sample sequenced in a study of vaccination effects on CD4 cells after COVID-19. Their cognate antigens are unknown. Using viral peptide pools, the ViraFEST assay grew out antigen-specific CD4+ T cells prior to sequencing. Upon completion of about eleven days in culture, CD4+ T cells were isolated. Each participant was administered two doses of either the BNT162b2 or the mRNA-1273 vaccine. TCRdb's table, derived via immunoSEQ multiplex PCR, lists solely in-frame clones and lacks some. The profile shows more than 9,500 clones, over 60% of them singletons. The sample was CD4+ T cells from PBMCs cultured with SARS-CoV-2 spike peptides, taken after COVID-19 vaccination. The receptors were gathered from a human donor who received a COVID-19 vaccine.

The gene calls are TRBV19 and TRBJ1-5, with 9 bases aligning to TRBD1. This CDR3 contains 16 residues. With V trimmed by 4 bases and J by 0 bases, 4 bases remained unmatched. The V gene's germline CDR1 is LNHDA and CDR2 SQIVND (reference sequence). The CDR3: CASSTPGQGSNQPQHF. DNA for the CDR3: TGTGCCAGTAGTACACCGGGACAGGGTAGCAATCAGCCCCAGCATTTT.

The gene calls are TRBV6-2 or TRBV6-3 and TRBJ2-7; unclear D gene. CDR3 length equals 14 residues. V lost 6 bases and J 2 bases, leaving 14 bases between the germline ends. CDR1 is MNHEY, CDR2 SVGEGT, per germline. The CDR3 protein is CASSPGEVAYEQYF. In DNA form, the CDR3 reads TGTGCCAGCAGCCCTGGAGAGGTGGCCTACGAGCAGTACTTC.

J is TRBJ2-7 and V is TRBV3-1 (or the pseudogene TRBV3-2); D is unclear. V gave up 1 base and J gave up 9 bases, with 7 bases separating them. Germline assignment: CDR1 LGHDT and CDR2 YNNKEL (reference sequence). The CDR3 contains 11 residues. CDR3 DNA: TGTGCCAGCAGCCAAGGTAACTCGCAGTACTTC. It yields the protein CASSQGNSQYF.

The J gene is TRBJ2-7, the V gene TRBV29-1, with 9 bases fitting TRBD2. This CDR3 contains 13 residues. With V trimmed by 5 bases and J by 6 bases, 8 bases remained unmatched. Germline CDR1 SQVTM, CDR2 ANQGSEA. CDR3 protein: CSVSTSGWREQYF. The CDR3 DNA reads TGCAGCGTTAGCACTAGCGGGTGGCGCGAGCAGTACTTC.

The rearrangement joins TRBV3-1 (or the pseudogene TRBV3-2) to TRBJ2-7, with a possible D match to TRBD2 (5 bases). Germline lookup yields CDR1 LGHDT and CDR2 YNNKEL (reference sequence). V lost 1 base, J lost 12 bases, and 13 bases lay in between. This CDR3 has 12 residues. DNA for the CDR3: TGTGCCAGCAGCCAAGCTGGGAGCAACCTGTACTTC. Protein sequence: CASSQAGSNLYF.

The chain combines TRBV4-3 with TRBJ2-1; weak D call: TRBD2 (5 bases). The CDR3 covers 16 residues. The germline CDR1 and CDR2 sequences are LGHNA and YSLEER. V shed 0 bases and J shed 4 bases, with 13 bases lying between them. The CDR3: CASSQEHASYYNEQFF. The CDR3 nucleotides are TGCGCCAGCAGCCAAGAACATGCTAGCTATTACAATGAGCAGTTCTTC.

This clone was found a few times. The V gene is TRBV10-3, the J gene TRBJ2-5; D gene uncertain. Germline V lookup: CDR1 ENHRY, CDR2 SYGVKD. The CDR3 contains 11 residues. V lost 4 bases, J lost 4 bases, and 4 bases lay in between. Here the CDR3 reads CAISASETQYF. In DNA, the CDR3 is TGTGCCATCAGTGCATCAGAGACCCAGTACTTC.

The table lists this clone with a few counts. This chain links TRBV5-1 with TRBJ1-1; TRBD1 is a possible D gene (5 bases). The CDR3 consists of 14 residues. In germline, CDR1 is SGHRS, CDR2 YFSETQ. Trimming pared 4 bases from V and 0 bases from J, leaving 10 bases between. The CDR3 loop is CASSTTALNTEAFF. The DNA for the CDR3 is TGCGCCAGCAGCACGACAGCCTTGAACACTGAAGCTTTCTTT.

This clone appeared once. The CDR3 nucleotides read TGTGCCAGCAGCTTGGCGGGGGGGCGCACAGATACGCAGTATTTT. It is translated as CASSLAGGRTDTQYF. The rearrangement links TRBV7-2 to TRBJ2-3; 9 positions match TRBD2. The trim removed 3 bases at V and 1 base at J, leaving 2 bases unmatched. Germline V gene sequence: CDR1 SGHTA, CDR2 FQGNSA. CDR3 length: 15 residues. Looking up the rest from reference TRBV7-2 and TRBJ2-3 gives the full variable domain: GAGVSQSPSNKVTEKGKDVELRCDPISGHTALYWYRQSLGQGLEFLIYFQGNSAPDKSGLPSDRFSAERTGGSVSTLTIQRTQQEDSAVYLCASSLAGGRTDTQYFGPGTRLTVL.

CDR3 sequence: CASSELARGNGYTF. CDR3 bases: TGTGCCAGCAGTGAACTAGCCAGGGGTAACGGCTACACCTTC. The V and J genes are TRBV6-1 and TRBJ1-2, with D perhaps matching TRBD1 (6 bases). V was shortened by 2 bases and J by 8 bases, with 15 bases between the two germline ends. The CDR3 has 14 residues. Germline CDR1 is MNHNS and CDR2 is SASEGT.

This clone is medium-sized. This chain joins TRBV28 and TRBJ1-1; D might be TRBD1 (5 bases). In germline, CDR1 is MDHEN, CDR2 SYDVKM. CDR3 length: 15 residues. Trimming removed 5 bases from V and 4 bases from J, with 17 bases in between. In nucleotides, the CDR3 is TGTGCCAGCAGTCCCAATGAGGGGCGAGGCACTGAAGCTTTCTTT. This codes for CASSPNEGRGTEAFF.

The chain is built from TRBV6-5 and TRBJ1-2; no clear D gene. V gave up 5 bases and J gave up 5 bases, with 15 bases separating them. Germline CDR1 is MNHEY and CDR2 is SVGAGI. This CDR3 spans 14 amino acids. DNA of the CDR3: TGTGCCAGCAGTATCCAGCTGTTTGGGTATGGCTACACCTTC. Protein sequence: CASSIQLFGYGYTF.